One sample yielded the 22 T cell receptor beta chains listed below, sequenced in a study of vaccination and CD4 T cells after COVID-19. Sequenced with the Oncomine TCR Beta short-read assay was DNA taken from cultured CD4+ T cells. Each CDR3 protein is one row after TCRdb ran MiXCR on the PCR reads. The table has roughly 15,000 distinct CDR3 sequences, 60% seen once. For these receptors, no antigen is known. Sample treatment: roughly ten-day PBMC culture with coronavirus spike peptide pools or control peptides (ViraFEST assay). Sequencing used CD4+ T cells from blood, cultured in vitro. These receptors all come from a human donor who had recovered from COVID-19.

The chain uses TRBV6-1 and TRBJ1-2; 10 positions agree with TRBD1. Losses at the gene ends were 6 bases for V and 5 bases for J; bases not matched to a gene: 6. The V gene's germline CDR1 is MNHNS and CDR2 SASEGT. The CDR3 spans 14 residues. The CDR3 sequence: CASRGPGQGYGYTF. Here the CDR3 DNA reads TGTGCCAGCAGGGGGCCGGGACAGGGGTATGGCTACACCTTC.

V and J are TRBV7-8 and TRBJ1-6; D gene ambiguous. The CDR3 contains 14 residues. The germline V gene has CDR1 SGHVS and CDR2 FQNEAQ. Trimming stripped 2 bases from V and 8 bases from J, with 10 bases between. This CDR3 is CASSLNSLYSPLHF. The CDR3 region has the DNA TGTGCCAGCAGCTTAAACAGCCTTTATTCACCCCTCCACTTT. Full variable domain (outside the CDR3, taken from reference TRBV7-8 and TRBJ1-6): GAGVSQSPRYKVAKRGQDVALRCDPISGHVSLFWYQQALGQGPEFLTYFQNEAQLDKSGLPSDRFFAERPEGSVSTLKIQRTQQEDSAVYLCASSLNSLYSPLHFGNGTRLTVT.

The gene calls are TRBV2 and TRBJ1-6; D is possibly TRBD1 (5 bases). CDR1 SNHLY and CDR2 FYNNEI come from the germline V gene. The CDR3 has 16 amino acids. V was trimmed by 5 bases and J by 7 bases, leaving 18 bases between them. The CDR3: CASSLYGGSINSPLHF. CDR3 nucleotide sequence: TGTGCCAGCAGTCTTTACGGGGGATCGATCAATTCACCCCTCCACTTT.

The chain is built from TRBV6-5 and TRBJ1-1; 7 bases agree with TRBD1. The CDR3 contains 15 residues. Per the germline V gene, CDR1 is MNHEY and CDR2 is SVGAGI. Trimming removed 4 bases from V and 4 bases from J; junction bases left unmatched: 9. CDR3 nucleotide sequence: TGTGCCAGCAGTTTACGGCAGGGGGGTCGCACTGAAGCTTTCTTT. Its protein is CASSLRQGGRTEAFF.

V gene TRBV7-9 combines with J gene TRBJ2-5, with 13 bases identical to TRBD2. With V trimmed by 4 bases and J by 2 bases, 7 bases remained unmatched. In germline, CDR1 is SEHNR, CDR2 FQNEAQ (reference sequence). This CDR3 region has 17 residues. The CDR3 DNA reads as TGTGCCAGCAGCTGGGGACTAGCGGGATCACGACAAGAGACCCAGTACTTC. Translation: CASSWGLAGSRQETQYF.

This clonotype is a singleton in its sample. This chain links TRBV15 with TRBJ2-5; 13 bases fit TRBD2. Germline CDR1 is LNHNV and CDR2 is YYDKDF (reference sequence). The CDR3 extends over 16 amino acids. The J segment lost 4 bases and the V segment lost 5 bases, leaving 7 bases of the junction unmatched. The CDR3 DNA is TGTGCCACCAGCTCCCGGACTAGCGGGAGAGGAGAGACCCAGTACTTC. Its translation is CATSSRTSGRGETQYF.

V usage is TRBV5-1 and J usage is TRBJ1-3; D uncertain. Trimming removed 0 bases at V and 0 bases at J, with 4 bases between. The germline V gene encodes CDR1 SGHRS and CDR2 YFSETQ. This CDR3 has 14 amino acids. CDR3 sequence: CASSLDYSGNTIYF. As DNA, the CDR3 is TGCGCCAGCAGCTTGGACTACTCTGGAAACACCATATATTTT.

The V and J genes are TRBV20-1 and TRBJ1-5, with D unclear. Trimming removed 2 bases at V and 3 bases at J, with 8 bases between. This CDR3 is built from 13 residues. The germline gives CDR1 DFQATT, CDR2 SNEGSKA (reference sequence). The DNA of the CDR3 is TGCAGTGCTAGACCCTCCCTCAATCAGCCCCAGCATTTT. It specifies CSARPSLNQPQHF.

This clonotype was found once. The chain couples TRBV20-1 to TRBJ2-3; 9 bases align to TRBD2. Germline V gives CDR1 DFQATT, CDR2 SNEGSKA (reference sequence). CDR3 size: 18 residues. The junction had 14 bases not matched to a gene; V was cut back by 0 bases and J by 4 bases. CDR3 sequence (DNA): TGCAGTGCTAGAGATCTCGGAATGCTAGCGGGAATTCCAGATACGCAGTATTTT. It codes for CSARDLGMLAGIPDTQYF.

The chain combines TRBV5-6 with TRBJ2-5; perhaps TRBD2 as D (5 bases). This CDR3 has 15 residues. The V end lost 3 bases, the J end lost 4 bases, and 16 bases lay between the germline ends. Per germline, CDR1 SGHDT and CDR2 YYEEEE. This CDR3 reads CASSSPGIGRETQYF. The DNA of the CDR3 is TGTGCCAGCAGCTCTCCCGGGATCGGGCGAGAGACCCAGTACTTC.

The genes are TRBV20-1 and TRBJ2-5; possible D gene TRBD1, 5 bases. This CDR3 has 14 amino acids. Trimming removed 2 bases at V and 2 bases at J, with 12 bases between. CDR1 and CDR2 (germline): DFQATT, SNEGSKA (reference sequence). CDR3 region: CSARSLGQQETQYF. CDR3 nucleotides: TGCAGTGCTAGAAGTTTAGGACAACAAGAGACCCAGTACTTC.

The chain carries TRBV28 and TRBJ2-2, with 10 positions matching TRBD2. Trimming at V came to 7 bases and at J to 6 bases, leaving 14 bases not matched to a gene. CDR3 length equals 17 residues. Germline CDR1 is MDHEN and CDR2 is SYDVKM. CDR3 coding DNA: TGTGCCAGCAAATACAACCCGGGACTAGCGTCGTCCGGGGAGCTGTTTTTT. Amino acid sequence: CASKYNPGLASSGELFF.

This clonotype has a handful of counts. The V gene is TRBV7-6, the J gene TRBJ2-5; TRBD1 agrees at 10 bases. J was trimmed by 4 bases and V by 5 bases; bases with no gene match: 4. CDR3 length: 14 residues. Germline values: CDR1 SGHVS, CDR2 FNYEAQ. The CDR3 spells CASSPGQGGETQYF. DNA for the CDR3: TGTGCCAGCAGCCCAGGACAGGGGGGAGAGACCCAGTACTTC.

The chain joins TRBV27 to TRBJ1-3; the D gene is possibly TRBD1 (5 bases). Germline V gene lookup returns CDR1 MNHEY and CDR2 SMNVEV (reference sequence). The length of the CDR3 is 16 residues. Trimming removed 1 base from V and 0 bases from J, with 10 bases in between. The CDR3 loop is CASSLLGANSGNTIYF. CDR3 nucleotides: TGTGCCAGCAGTTTATTAGGGGCCAACTCTGGAAACACCATATATTTT.

The chain uses TRBV20-1 and TRBJ2-1, with D unclear. CDR3 length: 14 residues. Per the germline V gene, CDR1 is DFQATT and CDR2 is SNEGSKA (reference sequence). V lost 2 bases, J lost 0 bases, and 8 bases lay in between. The CDR3 nucleotides read TGCAGTGCTAGATTTCCTAGCTCCTACAATGAGCAGTTCTTC. Residues: CSARFPSSYNEQFF.

The gene calls are TRBV19 and TRBJ2-7; 13 bases are a match to TRBD2. With 3 bases clipped from V and 1 base from J, the junction kept 9 bases outside the gene matches. In germline, CDR1 is LNHDA, CDR2 SQIVND (reference sequence). The CDR3 consists of 18 residues. CDR3 region: CASSMGLAGPQISYEQYF. The CDR3 DNA sequence: TGTGCCAGTAGTATGGGACTAGCGGGGCCCCAGATATCCTACGAGCAGTACTTC.

V usage is TRBV27 and J usage is TRBJ2-7; the match to TRBD2 covers 11 bases. The junction had 6 bases not matched to a gene; V was cut back by 5 bases and J by 3 bases. In germline, CDR1 is MNHEY, CDR2 SMNVEV (reference sequence). The CDR3 is made up of 15 amino acids. CDR3 DNA sequence: TGTGCCAGCAGTAGGGGACTAGCGGCGTACTACGAGCAGTACTTC. It is translated as CASSRGLAAYYEQYF.

Relative to its sample, this clonotype is medium-sized. This chain joins TRBV6-1 and TRBJ2-7; 8 nucleotides align to TRBD2. V was clipped by 5 bases and J by 6 bases; unmatched bases: 12. The germline V gene encodes CDR1 MNHNS and CDR2 SASEGT. CDR3 length: 15 amino acids. CDR3 region: CASSPPGGGLVEQYF. The CDR3 DNA reads TGTGCCAGCAGTCCTCCGGGGGGGGGATTAGTCGAGCAGTACTTC.

The chain uses TRBV20-1 and TRBJ2-4; TRBD1 agrees at 10 bases. After removal of 3 bases from V and 9 bases from J, the junction contained 17 bases not matched to a gene. This CDR3 has 17 residues. CDR1 and CDR2 from the germline V gene are DFQATT and SNEGSKA (reference sequence). CDR3 coding DNA: TGCAGTGCTAGTAATCCCGGGGGTAGACAGGGGGCGAGCATTCAGTACTTC. This encodes CSASNPGGRQGASIQYF.

The V and J genes are TRBV28 and TRBJ2-2, with TRBD2 identical over 13 bases. The V segment lost 8 bases and the J segment 6 bases; nucleotides outside the gene matches: 3. CDR1 and CDR2 (germline): MDHEN, SYDVKM. The CDR3 is made up of 14 amino acids. CDR3 DNA: TGTGCCAGCGGACTAGCGGGAGTAGCCGGGGAGCTGTTTTTT. Encoded protein: CASGLAGVAGELFF. Looking up the rest from reference TRBV28 and TRBJ2-2 gives the full variable domain: DVKVTQSSRYLVKRTGEKVFLECVQDMDHENMFWYRQDPGLGLRLIYFSYDVKMKEKGDIPEGYSVSREKKERFSLILESASTNQTSMYLCASGLAGVAGELFFGEGSRLTVL.

V is TRBV20-1 and J is TRBJ1-6, with unresolved D. CDR3 size: 11 residues. Looked up from germline, CDR1 is DFQATT and CDR2 is SNEGSKA (reference sequence). V lost 6 bases to trimming and J lost 16 bases, with 16 bases between them. The CDR3 nucleotides read TGCAGTGCCCTGAAACTGAGCACACTCCACTTT. It codes for CSALKLSTLHF.

This chain connects TRBV20-1 to TRBJ2-1, with D possibly being TRBD2 (5 bases). Germline V gene lookup returns CDR1 DFQATT and CDR2 SNEGSKA (reference sequence). The ends were cut back, 2 bases at V and 6 bases at J, with 14 bases in the middle. The CDR3 is 14 residues long. The DNA of the CDR3 is TGCAGTGCTAGACGCCCAGTGAGGGTCAATGAGCAGTTCTTC. Residues: CSARRPVRVNEQFF.